The clone carrying this TCR beta chain has just a few counts. Its antigen is not known. A much larger clonotype is one base distant, so this may be a read error. Germline CDR1 and CDR2: DFQATT and SNEGSKA (reference sequence). The CDR3 has 14 amino acids. The data belong to a study of regulatory T cells in long-lasting Graves disease. On the study more broadly: Newly diagnosed Graves' patients had under 3 months of antithyroid drugs. General study results and limits: More public clonotypes were shared by persistent patients (about 2,700) than by new patients (more than 950). Persistent disease preferred TRBV28, TRBJ1-2 and TRBJ2-5; new disease, TRBV20-1 and TRBJ2-1.

Construction of TCR beta libraries relied on iRepertoire HTBI primers and on Arm-PCR targeting CDR3 regions. TCRdb used MiXCR to reprocess the multiplex PCR reads, holding one entry per CDR3 protein. This sample yields 200,000 to 250,000 distinct CDR3 sequences, of which just over 20% are seen a single time; 14% belongs to the top ten. Stated time point: newly diagnosed GD, antithyroid drugs for less than 3 months. PBMC RNA served as the TCR library source. This clonotype was obtained from a female donor with Graves disease. V and J are TRBV20-1 and TRBJ2-7; 8 nucleotides match TRBD2. Sample: peripheral blood mononuclear cells (PBMCs), taken at new diagnosis, from a patient treated with antithyroid drugs. The DNA of the CDR3 is TGCAGTGCTAGTGCGGGGGGCTTCGCCTACAAGCAGTACTTC. Translating gives CSASAGGFAYKQYF.